This is a list of T cell receptor beta chains from one sample in a study of cytomegalovirus exposure and HLA in healthy donors. Sequencing was performed with immunoSEQ multiplex PCR; in TCRdb, only in-frame clones are kept and a portion is missing. In the table there are fewer than 75,000 clones, around 77% of which are singletons. Sequencing used PBMCs. These TCRs come from a woman aged 25 to 39 in good health and CMV-seronegative. Each CDR3 is given with its conserved first and last residue. The D gene is left open where the match is weak.

TRBV4-3	TRBJ2-5	NA	TGCGCCAGCAGCCAAAGGGGGTGGTACGGGAGGTCGGTAGAGACCCAGTACTTC	CASSQRGWYGRSVETQYF
TRBV30	TRBJ1-5	TRBD1	TGTGCCTGGAGTGGAAGACAGGGGAATCAGCCCCAGCATTTT	CAWSGRQGNQPQHF
TRBV30	TRBJ2-2	TRBD2	TGTGCCTGGAGTGGAGTAAGCGGGAGGGCCGGGGAGCTGTTTTTT	CAWSGVSGRAGELFF
TRBV10-2	TRBJ2-3	TRBD2	TGCGCCAGCTCGGTCCTAGCGGGGGGAAATACGCAGTATTTT	CASSVLAGGNTQYF
TRBV10-2	TRBJ1-2	NA	TGCGCCAGCAGTGCTTTGAGTAATAACTATGGCTACACCTTC	CASSALSNNYGYTF
TRBV4-3	TRBJ2-7	NA	TGCGCCAGCAGCCAAGATAGGGGTAGCTTGGTCTACGAGCAGTACTTC	CASSQDRGSLVYEQYF
TRBV5-1	TRBJ2-7	TRBD2	TGCGCCAGCAGCATTAGCGGGGTCGACTACGAGCAGTACTTC	CASSISGVDYEQYF
TRBV28	TRBJ1-1	TRBD1	TGTGCCAGCAGTTCAGGGACAGCGAACACTGAAGCTTTCTTT	CASSSGTANTEAFF
TRBV30	TRBJ1-1	NA	TGTGCCTGGAGTACGGGCAGGGGTCCTGAAGCTTTCTTT	CAWSTGRGPEAFF
TRBV7-2	TRBJ2-7	NA	TGTGCCAGCAGCTTAGGGGCTAAGATCGAGCAGTACTTC	CASSLGAKIEQYF